These 30 T cell receptor beta chains were all obtained from the same sample, sequenced in a study of CD8 T cells in ankylosing spondylitis. TCRdb re-derived calls from the 5' RACE reads in MiXCR, one entry per CDR3 protein. The data hold about 110,000 distinct CDR3 sequences, with 24% observed a single time. The sample consisted of synovial fluid, either unsorted or a sorted T cell fraction (not recorded which). These TCRs come from a male donor with ankylosing spondylitis.

A few counts support this clonotype. The V call is TRBV24-1, the J call TRBJ1-2, with D possibly TRBD1 on 5 matching bases. The V gene lost 4 bases and the J gene lost 3 bases, with 11 bases spanning the gap. The CDR3 is made up of 14 amino acids. The germline gives CDR1 KGHDR, CDR2 SFDVKD. The chain's CDR3 is CATSDPGTDYGYTF. CDR3 DNA sequence: TGTGCCACCAGTGACCCCGGGACGGACTATGGCTACACCTTC.

This clonotype has just a few counts. This chain links TRBV2 with TRBJ2-4; 11 positions agree with TRBD2. This CDR3 has 15 residues. Germline V lookup: CDR1 SNHLY, CDR2 FYNNEI. V lost 6 bases, J lost 3 bases, and 4 bases stayed unmatched. CDR3 bases: TGTGCCAGCAGGGGGACTAGCGGAAGCAAAAACATTCAGTACTTC. It codes for CASRGTSGSKNIQYF. The whole variable domain, filled in from reference TRBV2 and TRBJ2-4, reads EPEVTQTPSHQVTQMGQEVILRCVPISNHLYFYWYRQILGQKVEFLVSFYNNEISEKSEIFDDQFSVERPDGSNFTLKIRSTKLEDSAMYFCASRGTSGSKNIQYFGAGTRLSVL.

The V call is TRBV29-1, the J call TRBJ2-3; maybe TRBD2 (6 bases). CDR1 is SQVTM and CDR2 is ANQGSEA in the germline V gene. Trimming took off 4 bases at V and 1 base at J, with 15 bases between the two ends. CDR3 size: 15 residues. The CDR3 spells CSVGLGDWGTDTQYF. CDR3 bases: TGCAGCGTTGGACTAGGAGATTGGGGCACAGATACGCAGTATTTT.

This clonotype was seen ten or more times. Here the CDR3 DNA reads TGCGCCAGCAGCTCCTCAACCCGGGACTCTTCTTCAAGGAATGAGCAGTTCTTC. Encoded protein: CASSSSTRDSSSRNEQFF. The J gene is TRBJ2-1, the V gene TRBV5-1; TRBD2 is a possible D gene (6 bases). Between the trimmed V and J ends, which lost 3 bases and 7 bases, there was a span of 26 bases. The germline CDR1 and CDR2 sequences are SGHRS and YFSETQ. The CDR3 length is 18 residues.

This clonotype was picked up a small number of times. The chain couples TRBV11-3 to TRBJ2-5; TRBD2 matches 7 bases. V lost 0 bases and J lost 3; bases outside the gene matches: 7. Germline V gives CDR1 SGHNT, CDR2 YENEEA. The CDR3 consists of 16 residues. For the CDR3, the DNA is TGTGCCAGCAGCTTAGACCCGGGACTATATAAAGAGACCCAGTACTTC. Translated: CASSLDPGLYKETQYF.

This clonotype was detected only a few times. The V and J genes are TRBV28 and TRBJ2-2; D call uncertain. The CDR3 length is 13 residues. CDR1 is MDHEN, CDR2 SYDVKM, per germline. V lost 5 bases, J lost 5 bases, and 9 bases lay in between. The DNA of the CDR3 is TGTGCCAGCAGTCCGCCTTCGACCGGGGAGCTGTTTTTT. Translating it yields CASSPPSTGELFF.

This chain links TRBV18 with TRBJ2-1; D may match TRBD1 or TRBD2 (6 bases each). V was trimmed by 5 bases and J by 8 bases, leaving 10 bases between them. Germline V gene sequence: CDR1 KGHSH, CDR2 LQKENI. This CDR3 comprises 12 residues. For the CDR3, the DNA is TGTGCCAGCTCAACGAGGGGGGATGAGCAGTTCTTC. Translation: CASSTRGDEQFF. Full variable domain (missing parts from reference TRBV18 and TRBJ2-1): NAGVMQNPRHLVRRRGQEARLRCSPMKGHSHVYWYRQLPEEGLKFMVYLQKENIIDESGMPKERFSAEFPKEGPSILRIQQVVRGDSAAYFCASSTRGDEQFFGPGTRLTVL.

This clonotype was seen only a few times. The rearrangement uses TRBV20-1 and TRBJ1-2, with D possibly being TRBD1 (6 bases). V gave up 6 bases and J gave up 3 bases, with 11 bases separating them. Germline CDR1 and CDR2: DFQATT and SNEGSKA (reference sequence). CDR3 length equals 12 residues. The CDR3 nucleotides are TGCAGTGCCGGGACACCAGACTATGGCTACACCTTC. It is translated as CSAGTPDYGYTF.

The V call is TRBV29-1, the J call TRBJ2-7; 7 bases line up with TRBD2. The germline gives CDR1 SQVTM, CDR2 ANQGSEA. Unmatched junction bases numbered 11, after V lost 6 bases and J lost 6 bases. The CDR3 sequence is 13 residues long. The CDR3 spells CSVSGEGALEQYF. The DNA of the CDR3 is TGCAGCGTCTCCGGGGAGGGAGCTCTCGAGCAGTACTTC.

This clonotype rates as medium-sized. The chain joins TRBV7-9 to TRBJ2-7; weak D call: TRBD2 (6 bases). V was trimmed by 5 bases and J by 6 bases, leaving 14 bases between them. Germline V CDR1 and CDR2: SEHNR, FQNEAQ (reference sequence). CDR3 length: 13 amino acids. CDR3 DNA: TGTGCCAGCAGCGTATTGGAGGGGTCCGAGCAGTACTTC. It is translated as CASSVLEGSEQYF.

This clonotype showed up just a few times. This chain's CDR3 is CASSRRRGANTGELFF. Here the CDR3 DNA reads TGTGCCAGCAGCAGACGACGGGGAGCTAACACCGGGGAGCTGTTTTTT. The genes are TRBV7-9 and TRBJ2-2; TRBD2 is a possible D gene (5 bases). CDR1 and CDR2 from the germline V gene are SEHNR and FQNEAQ (reference sequence). There are 16 residues in the CDR3. Trimming shortened V by 5 bases and J by 2 bases, and 15 bases separated the two germline ends.

This clonotype was seen more than once but under ten times. The chain employs TRBV12-3 or TRBV12-4 and TRBJ1-3; 7 nucleotides align to TRBD1. The CDR3 sequence is 14 residues long. V shed 5 bases and J 4 bases; nucleotides not matched to a gene: 5. Here the CDR3 reads CASSTGVEGNTIYF. CDR3 sequence (DNA): TGTGCCAGCAGTACAGGGGTGGAAGGAAACACCATATATTTT.

The chain has TRBV4-2 and TRBJ1-5; possibly TRBD1 for D (5 bases). The germline CDR1 and CDR2 sequences are LGHNA and YNFKEQ. Trimming removed 2 bases at V and 4 bases at J, with 15 bases between. This CDR3 is built from 16 residues. The CDR3 reads CASSQTGAGPNQPQHF. As DNA, the CDR3 is TGTGCCAGCAGCCAAACCGGTGCAGGGCCGAATCAGCCCCAGCATTTT.

This clonotype occurred many times. The V and J genes are TRBV7-9 and TRBJ1-3; D gene uncertain. From germline, CDR1 is SEHNR and CDR2 FQNEAQ (reference sequence). V lost 5 bases and J lost 0, with 5 bases in between. The CDR3 consists of 13 residues. Here the CDR3 reads CASSPTSGNTIYF. CDR3 DNA: TGTGCCAGCAGCCCAACCTCTGGAAACACCATATATTTT.

The V and J genes are TRBV2 and TRBJ1-2; the D is unclear. The CDR3 is made up of 14 amino acids. V shed 6 bases and J shed 5 bases, with 16 bases lying between them. CDR1 is SNHLY, CDR2 FYNNEI, per germline. Here the CDR3 reads CASSLIQTGYGYTF. In nucleotides, the CDR3 is TGTGCCAGCAGCCTTATTCAAACTGGGTATGGCTACACCTTC.

This clonotype has a handful of counts. The rearrangement links TRBV15 to TRBJ1-2, with no clear D. The CDR3 contains 14 residues. CDR1 and CDR2 from the germline V gene are LNHNV and YYDKDF (reference sequence). V dropped 3 bases and J dropped 4 bases, with 12 bases sitting between them. CDR3 amino acids: CATSRKLDGYGYTF. The CDR3 bases are TGTGCCACCAGCAGGAAGCTCGACGGCTATGGCTACACCTTC.

CDR3 amino acids: CASSMGNEQFF. DNA for the CDR3: TGTGCCAGTAGTATGGGCAATGAGCAGTTCTTC. V gene TRBV19 combines with J gene TRBJ2-1; D is unclear. Germline V gene data show CDR1 as LNHDA and CDR2 as SQIVND (reference sequence). The germline V and J ends were trimmed by 3 bases and 6 bases, with 3 bases remaining between them. The CDR3 is 11 amino acids.

This clonotype was seen at least ten times. This rearrangement joins TRBV9 to TRBJ2-7; 9 bases are shared with TRBD1. The CDR3 has 14 amino acids. Germline loops: CDR1 SGDLS, CDR2 YYNGEE. V lost 3 bases and J lost 7; bases outside the gene matches: 8. The CDR3 DNA reads TGTGCCAGCAGCGCCACCGGGACAGGGAGTGAGCAGTACTTC. It specifies CASSATGTGSEQYF.

This clonotype was counted only a few times. The V gene is TRBV6-1, the J gene TRBJ2-7; D possibly matches TRBD1 or TRBD2 (5 bases each). V shed 6 bases and J shed 1 base, with 13 bases lying between them. The germline V gene has CDR1 MNHNS and CDR2 SASEGT. The CDR3 contains 14 residues. This CDR3 reads CASSDTGLSYEQYV. The DNA for the CDR3 is TGTGCCAGCAGCGACACGGGGCTATCCTACGAGCAGTACGTC.

The chain combines TRBV6-2 or TRBV6-3 with TRBJ1-6; no reliable D call. V dropped 6 bases and J dropped 7 bases, with 13 bases sitting between them. CDR3 length: 14 residues. Germline CDR1 MNHEY, CDR2 SVGEGT. The CDR3 sequence is CASRLGSGNSPLHF. As DNA, the CDR3 is TGTGCCAGCAGGCTAGGATCTGGGAATTCACCCCTCCACTTT.

J is TRBJ1-1 and V is TRBV6-1; a possible D gene is TRBD1 (6 bases). The CDR3 extends over 17 amino acids. The germline V gene encodes CDR1 MNHNS and CDR2 SASEGT. V lost 6 bases and J lost 1, with 21 bases in between. This chain's CDR3 is CASSLRSTPGQNTEAFF. CDR3 sequence (DNA): TGTGCCAGCAGCCTAAGATCCACTCCGGGACAGAACACTGAAGCTTTCTTT.

The V call is TRBV11-3, the J call TRBJ2-5, with 11 bases that match TRBD1. This CDR3 has 15 amino acids. V was clipped by 5 bases and J by 5 bases; unmatched bases: 7. The germline V gene encodes CDR1 SGHNT and CDR2 YENEEA. CDR3 sequence: CASSPDRGREETQYF. The CDR3 DNA reads as TGTGCCAGCAGCCCGGACAGGGGGCGGGAGGAGACCCAGTACTTC. Full variable domain (remainder filled in from reference TRBV11-3 and TRBJ2-5): EAGVVQSPRYKIIEKKQPVAFWCNPISGHNTLYWYLQNLGQGPELLIRYENEEAVDDSQLPKDRFSAERLKGVDSTLKIQPAELGDSAVYLCASSPDRGREETQYFGPGTRLLVL.

The gene calls are TRBV5-1 and TRBJ2-5; 11 positions agree with TRBD2. V lost 3 bases and J lost 0; bases outside the gene matches: 10. CDR3 length: 18 amino acids. The germline gives CDR1 SGHRS, CDR2 YFSETQ. The CDR3, as DNA: TGCGCCAGCAGCTCCGGACTAGCGGGTGGGGGTTACCAAGAGACCCAGTACTTC. Its protein product is CASSSGLAGGGYQETQYF.

This clonotype was seen repeatedly, ten times or more. The V call is TRBV20-1, the J call TRBJ2-1; D gene uncertain. Germline V gene lookup returns CDR1 DFQATT and CDR2 SNEGSKA (reference sequence). The CDR3 has 14 amino acids. V was cut by 6 bases and J by 4 bases, with 16 bases left in between. The CDR3 loop reads CSAIPNRGYNEQFF. The DNA of the CDR3 is TGCAGTGCCATACCTAACCGAGGATACAATGAGCAGTTCTTC.

This clonotype has just a few counts. This chain links TRBV7-9 with TRBJ2-7; unclear D gene. Germline-derived CDR1 and CDR2 are SEHNR and FQNEAQ (reference sequence). The CDR3 has 12 amino acids. The germline V and J ends were trimmed by 5 bases and 4 bases, with 9 bases remaining between them. CDR3 region: CASSTSGYEQYF. CDR3 bases: TGTGCCAGCAGCACCTCTGGGTACGAGCAGTACTTC.

The sample holds a few counts of this clonotype. The gene calls are TRBV29-1 and TRBJ2-1; 13 bases are a match to TRBD2. Germline CDR1 is SQVTM and CDR2 is ANQGSEA. The CDR3 contains 15 residues. Trimming cost V 7 bases and J 7 bases; bases outside gene matches: 10. The CDR3 nucleotides are TGCAGCGCGACAGGGACTAGCGGGATTCGGAATGAGCAGTTCTTC. It codes for CSATGTSGIRNEQFF.

The chain has TRBV29-1 and TRBJ1-2; unclear D gene. The CDR3 is 12 amino acids. The V end was cut by 0 bases, the J end by 4 bases, with 6 bases between. Per the germline V gene, CDR1 is SQVTM and CDR2 is ANQGSEA. CDR3 sequence (DNA): TGCAGCGTTGAAGAGGCCGTCTATGGCTACACCTTC. Translated, it gives CSVEEAVYGYTF. Supplemented by reference TRBV29-1 and TRBJ1-2, the full variable domain reads SAVISQKPSRDICQRGTSLTIQCQVDSQVTMMFWYRQQPGQSLTLIATANQGSEATYESGFVIDKFPISRPNLTFSTLTVSNMSPEDSSIYLCSVEEAVYGYTFGSGTRLTVV.

The chain links TRBV12-3 or TRBV12-4 to TRBJ2-7, with a weak D call TRBD1 (6 bases). CDR3 length equals 11 residues. With 1 base removed from V and 10 bases from J, the gap between germline ends came to 8 bases. The CDR3 loop is CASSLGQAQYF. CDR3 DNA sequence: TGTGCCAGCAGTTTAGGACAGGCTCAGTACTTC.

This clonotype was picked up a small number of times. The chain has TRBV5-1 and TRBJ1-2; TRBD1 matches at 12 bases. CDR1 SGHRS and CDR2 YFSETQ come from the germline V gene. This CDR3 comprises 16 residues. The ends lost 4 bases at V and 3 bases at J; junction bases unmatched: 7. The DNA of the CDR3 is TGCGCCAGCAGCCCCGGGACAGGGGGCCCCGACTATGGCTACACCTTC. It is translated as CASSPGTGGPDYGYTF.

V gene TRBV6-1 combines with J gene TRBJ2-7; D perhaps matches TRBD2 (5 bases). CDR1 and CDR2 (germline): MNHNS, SASEGT. The CDR3 runs to 17 residues. The V end lost 0 bases, the J end lost 6 bases, and 21 bases lay between the germline ends. The CDR3 region is CASSEAFPPGVFGEQYF. CDR3 bases: TGTGCCAGCAGTGAAGCTTTTCCTCCCGGGGTTTTTGGCGAGCAGTACTTC.